The rows below give T cell receptor beta chains drawn from one sample of a study of OX40 agonist ivuxolimab in advanced cancers. Assay used: immunoSEQ multiplex PCR; TCRdb lists only in-frame clones, some missing. The sample yields around 11,000 clones, roughly four fifths seen once. The material was CD4+ or CD8+ T cells sorted from blood, obtained in a trial of the OX40 agonist ivuxolimab. The receptors stem from an adult with an advanced solid tumor such as melanoma, head and neck, liver or kidney cancer. Each CDR3 is given with its conserved first and last residue. The D gene is left open where the match is weak. The size of a clone is reported for some rows only, either as once, few or many, or as a class for expanded clones.

CDR3 length: 16; D gene: -; V gene: TRBV7-3; J gene: TRBJ2-1; clone size: -; CDR3 protein: CASSTPPAVGNNEQFF; CDR3 DNA: TGTGCCAGCAGCACACCCCCCGCTGTAGGCAACAATGAGCAGTTCTTC
CDR3 length: 17; D gene: -; V gene: TRBV11-2; J gene: TRBJ2-3; clone size: few; CDR3 protein: CASSPERGRGKKDTQYF; CDR3 DNA: TGTGCCAGCAGCCCGGAGCGAGGGAGGGGGAAAAAAGATACGCAGTATTTT
CDR3 length: 16; D gene: TRBD2; V gene: TRBV4-2; J gene: TRBJ2-1; clone size: -; CDR3 protein: CASSQAQLAVNNEQFF; CDR3 DNA: TGTGCCAGCAGCCAAGCCCAACTAGCGGTAAACAATGAGCAGTTCTTC
CDR3 length: 15; D gene: TRBD2; V gene: TRBV7-9; J gene: TRBJ2-2; clone size: -; CDR3 protein: CASSSSGSLAGELFF; CDR3 DNA: TGTGCCAGCAGTTCTAGCGGGAGTTTGGCCGGGGAGCTGTTTTTT
CDR3 length: 15; D gene: -; V gene: TRBV7-9; J gene: TRBJ1-4; clone size: -; CDR3 protein: CASSAPEGYSEKLFF; CDR3 DNA: TGTGCCAGCAGCGCCCCCGAAGGGTATTCTGAAAAACTGTTTTTT
CDR3 length: 15; D gene: -; V gene: TRBV4-3; J gene: TRBJ2-5; clone size: once; CDR3 protein: CASSQVQRAQETQYF; CDR3 DNA: TGCGCCAGCAGCCAAGTTCAGCGTGCCCAAGAGACCCAGTACTTC
CDR3 length: 19; D gene: -; V gene: TRBV21-1; J gene: TRBJ2-3; clone size: once; CDR3 protein: CASSKGPSGRAVSTDTQYF; CDR3 DNA: TGTGCCAGCAGCAAAGGCCCTAGCGGGAGGGCCGTTAGCACAGATACGCAGTATTTT
CDR3 length: 15; D gene: TRBD2; V gene: TRBV10-3; J gene: TRBJ2-5; clone size: -; CDR3 protein: CAISPGGGRKETQYF; CDR3 DNA: TGTGCCATCAGTCCCGGCGGGGGGAGAAAAGAGACCCAGTACTTC
CDR3 length: 15; D gene: TRBD2; V gene: TRBV13; J gene: TRBJ2-1; clone size: -; CDR3 protein: CASSSGLVTYNEQFF; CDR3 DNA: TGTGCCAGCAGCTCCGGACTAGTTACCTACAATGAGCAGTTCTTC
CDR3 length: 16; D gene: -; V gene: TRBV4-1; J gene: TRBJ2-7; clone size: once; CDR3 protein: CASSLRAGGASYEQYF; CDR3 DNA: TGCGCCAGCAGCCTCCGGGCTGGCGGGGCCTCCTACGAGCAGTACTTC
CDR3 length: 14; D gene: TRBD2; V gene: TRBV19; J gene: TRBJ2-7; clone size: large; CDR3 protein: CASSLAGGNYEQYF; CDR3 DNA: TGTGCCAGTAGTCTAGCGGGAGGCAACTACGAGCAGTACTTC
CDR3 length: 13; D gene: -; V gene: TRBV12-5; J gene: TRBJ2-3; clone size: -; CDR3 protein: CASVAPTTDTQYF; CDR3 DNA: TGTGCTAGTGTGGCACCCACGACGGATACGCAGTATTTT
CDR3 length: 15; D gene: -; V gene: TRBV28; J gene: TRBJ1-5; clone size: -; CDR3 protein: CASSPRLYSNQPQHF; CDR3 DNA: TGTGCCAGCAGCCCCCGGCTTTATAGCAATCAGCCCCAGCATTTT
CDR3 length: 17; D gene: TRBD1; V gene: TRBV4-1; J gene: TRBJ2-1; clone size: -; CDR3 protein: CASSQSPGQGISNEQFF; CDR3 DNA: TGCGCCAGCAGCCAATCTCCGGGACAGGGAATTTCTAATGAGCAGTTCTTC
CDR3 length: 16; D gene: -; V gene: TRBV4-1; J gene: TRBJ2-3; clone size: few; CDR3 protein: CASSQGWQRGTDTQYF; CDR3 DNA: TGCGCCAGCAGCCAAGGTTGGCAGCGCGGCACAGATACGCAGTATTTT
CDR3 length: 17; D gene: -; V gene: TRBV28; J gene: TRBJ1-5; clone size: few; CDR3 protein: CASSTISGRLSNQPQHF; CDR3 DNA: TGTGCCAGCAGCACAATCTCAGGAAGACTTAGCAATCAGCCCCAGCATTTT
CDR3 length: 16; D gene: TRBD2; V gene: TRBV19; J gene: TRBJ2-1; clone size: -; CDR3 protein: CASSVLKLAAYNEQFF; CDR3 DNA: TGTGCCAGTAGTGTACTGAAACTAGCGGCTTACAATGAGCAGTTCTTC
CDR3 length: 13; D gene: -; V gene: TRBV11-3; J gene: TRBJ2-1; clone size: -; CDR3 protein: CASSLFPYNEQFF; CDR3 DNA: TGTGCCAGCAGCCTCTTCCCCTACAATGAGCAGTTCTTC
CDR3 length: 15; D gene: TRBD1; V gene: TRBV7-9; J gene: TRBJ2-5; clone size: -; CDR3 protein: CASSFRDRGKETQYF; CDR3 DNA: TGTGCCAGCAGCTTCCGGGACAGGGGAAAAGAGACCCAGTACTTC
CDR3 length: 14; D gene: -; V gene: TRBV25-1; J gene: TRBJ2-2; clone size: -; CDR3 protein: CASRERWLGGELFF; CDR3 DNA: TGTGCCAGCAGGGAGAGGTGGCTTGGCGGGGAGCTGTTTTTT
CDR3 length: 18; D gene: TRBD1; V gene: TRBV7-9; J gene: TRBJ1-3; clone size: -; CDR3 protein: CASSSLRPGGASGNTIYF; CDR3 DNA: TGTGCCAGCAGTTCACTCCGACCAGGGGGCGCTTCTGGAAACACCATATATTTT
CDR3 length: 12; D gene: -; V gene: TRBV4-2; J gene: TRBJ1-2; clone size: -; CDR3 protein: CASSQEGRDRTF; CDR3 DNA: TGTGCCAGCAGCCAAGAGGGCAGGGATAGGACCTTC
CDR3 length: 15; D gene: -; V gene: TRBV11-2; J gene: TRBJ2-3; clone size: -; CDR3 protein: CASSLVWRDTDTQYF; CDR3 DNA: TGTGCCAGCAGCTTAGTATGGCGGGACACAGATACGCAGTATTTT
CDR3 length: 13; D gene: -; V gene: TRBV4-1; J gene: TRBJ2-5; clone size: -; CDR3 protein: CASRHDGQETQYF; CDR3 DNA: TGCGCCAGCAGGCATGACGGCCAAGAGACCCAGTACTTC
CDR3 length: 16; D gene: -; V gene: TRBV27; J gene: TRBJ2-3; clone size: -; CDR3 protein: CASSLYVGASTDTQYF; CDR3 DNA: TGTGCCAGCAGTTTATACGTGGGGGCTAGCACAGATACGCAGTATTTT
CDR3 length: 14; D gene: -; V gene: TRBV28; J gene: TRBJ2-5; clone size: -; CDR3 protein: CASSRPSSDETQYF; CDR3 DNA: TGTGCCAGCAGCCGACCCTCAAGCGATGAGACCCAGTACTTC
CDR3 length: 13; D gene: -; V gene: TRBV30; J gene: TRBJ2-3; clone size: -; CDR3 protein: CAWSWGEADTQYF; CDR3 DNA: TGTGCCTGGAGTTGGGGAGAGGCAGATACGCAGTATTTT
CDR3 length: 13; D gene: -; V gene: TRBV4-1; J gene: TRBJ1-1; clone size: -; CDR3 protein: CASSQVKDTEAFF; CDR3 DNA: TGCGCCAGCAGCCAAGTAAAGGACACTGAAGCTTTCTTT
CDR3 length: 16; D gene: -; V gene: TRBV4-3; J gene: TRBJ2-7; clone size: -; CDR3 protein: CASSPGTAHLSYEQYF; CDR3 DNA: TGCGCCAGCAGCCCGGGGACGGCCCACCTATCCTACGAGCAGTACTTC
CDR3 length: 15; D gene: TRBD2; V gene: TRBV5-1; J gene: TRBJ2-7; clone size: -; CDR3 protein: CASSLAGGSRGEQYF; CDR3 DNA: TGCGCCAGCAGCTTGGCGGGCGGGAGTCGAGGCGAGCAGTACTTC
CDR3 length: 15; D gene: -; V gene: TRBV28; J gene: TRBJ2-7; clone size: -; CDR3 protein: CASSLAASVSYEQYF; CDR3 DNA: TGTGCCAGCAGTTTAGCTGCCAGCGTCTCCTACGAGCAGTACTTC
CDR3 length: 18; D gene: TRBD2; V gene: TRBV13; J gene: TRBJ2-1; clone size: -; CDR3 protein: CASSSRRGLAGVSGEQFF; CDR3 DNA: TGTGCCAGCAGCTCCAGGCGGGGACTAGCGGGAGTTAGTGGTGAGCAGTTCTTC
CDR3 length: 12; D gene: TRBD1; V gene: TRBV7-6; J gene: TRBJ1-2; clone size: once; CDR3 protein: CASSRGQDGYTF; CDR3 DNA: TGTGCCAGCAGCCGGGGACAGGATGGCTACACCTTC
CDR3 length: 14; D gene: -; V gene: TRBV5-6; J gene: TRBJ2-1; clone size: -; CDR3 protein: CASSLEGSYNEQFF; CDR3 DNA: TGTGCCAGCAGCTTGGAGGGCTCCTACAATGAGCAGTTCTTC
CDR3 length: 17; D gene: -; V gene: TRBV7-9; J gene: TRBJ1-2; clone size: -; CDR3 protein: CASSAVRGVGDNYGYTF; CDR3 DNA: TGTGCCAGCAGCGCTGTCCGGGGGGTTGGGGATAACTATGGCTACACCTTC
CDR3 length: 15; D gene: -; V gene: TRBV29-1; J gene: TRBJ2-2; clone size: -; CDR3 protein: CSVESPASYTGELFF; CDR3 DNA: TGCAGCGTTGAAAGTCCAGCCTCCTACACCGGGGAGCTGTTTTTT
CDR3 length: 14; D gene: TRBD2; V gene: TRBV9; J gene: TRBJ2-1; clone size: -; CDR3 protein: CASNIAGEGNEQFF; CDR3 DNA: TGTGCCAGCAACATAGCGGGAGAGGGGAATGAGCAGTTCTTC
CDR3 length: 13; D gene: -; V gene: TRBV6-5; J gene: TRBJ2-7; clone size: -; CDR3 protein: CATQSGQSYEQYF; CDR3 DNA: TGTGCCACCCAATCGGGACAAAGCTACGAGCAGTACTTC
CDR3 length: 15; D gene: TRBD1; V gene: TRBV6-1; J gene: TRBJ2-3; clone size: -; CDR3 protein: CASSEGTGSTDTQYF; CDR3 DNA: TGTGCCAGCAGTGAGGGGACAGGGTCGACAGATACGCAGTATTTT
CDR3 length: 14; D gene: -; V gene: TRBV28; J gene: TRBJ1-3; clone size: -; CDR3 protein: CASSFGGTGNTIYF; CDR3 DNA: TGTGCCAGCAGTTTTGGTGGGACTGGAAACACCATATATTTT
CDR3 length: 14; D gene: -; V gene: TRBV5-6; J gene: TRBJ1-2; clone size: -; CDR3 protein: CASSRTTGSRSYTF; CDR3 DNA: TGTGCCAGCAGCCGTACCACAGGGTCGCGGAGCTACACCTTC
CDR3 length: 14; D gene: -; V gene: TRBV7-9; J gene: TRBJ2-7; clone size: -; CDR3 protein: CASSLWAGRDEQYF; CDR3 DNA: TGTGCCAGCAGCTTATGGGCAGGGCGGGACGAGCAGTACTTC
CDR3 length: 14; D gene: TRBD2; V gene: TRBV9; J gene: TRBJ2-1; clone size: few; CDR3 protein: CASSGSGSGNEQFF; CDR3 DNA: TGTGCCAGCAGCGGAAGCGGGAGTGGTAATGAGCAGTTCTTC
CDR3 length: 14; D gene: -; V gene: TRBV19; J gene: TRBJ1-4; clone size: -; CDR3 protein: CAASTGQSNEKLFF; CDR3 DNA: TGTGCCGCCAGTACTGGACAGAGTAATGAAAAACTGTTTTTT
CDR3 length: 17; D gene: TRBD2; V gene: TRBV14; J gene: TRBJ2-1; clone size: -; CDR3 protein: CASSQSLRTSYHHEQFF; CDR3 DNA: TGTGCCAGCAGCCAGAGTCTCCGGACTAGCTATCACCATGAGCAGTTCTTC
CDR3 length: 14; D gene: TRBD2; V gene: TRBV28; J gene: TRBJ2-3; clone size: few; CDR3 protein: CASSLREETDTQYF; CDR3 DNA: TGTGCCAGCAGTTTGCGGGAGGAGACAGATACGCAGTATTTT
CDR3 length: 13; D gene: -; V gene: TRBV29-1; J gene: TRBJ2-2; clone size: -; CDR3 protein: CSVDGGNTGELFF; CDR3 DNA: TGCAGCGTTGACGGGGGGAACACCGGGGAGCTGTTTTTT
CDR3 length: 18; D gene: -; V gene: TRBV28; J gene: TRBJ2-3; clone size: -; CDR3 protein: CASSFLFSRTNPTDTQYF; CDR3 DNA: TGTGCCAGCAGTTTCCTCTTCTCTCGCACAAACCCCACAGATACGCAGTATTTT
CDR3 length: 12; D gene: TRBD2; V gene: TRBV11-1; J gene: TRBJ2-7; clone size: -; CDR3 protein: CASSFAGVEQYF; CDR3 DNA: TGTGCCAGCAGCTTCGCGGGGGTCGAGCAGTACTTC
CDR3 length: 16; D gene: -; V gene: TRBV29-1; J gene: TRBJ2-1; clone size: -; CDR3 protein: CSGEALSPQGRYEQFF; CDR3 DNA: TGCAGCGGTGAGGCCCTGTCCCCCCAGGGTAGATATGAGCAGTTCTTC
CDR3 length: 13; D gene: -; V gene: TRBV28; J gene: TRBJ2-7; clone size: -; CDR3 protein: CASSLRQAYEQYF; CDR3 DNA: TGTGCCAGCAGTTTAAGGCAGGCCTACGAGCAGTACTTC
CDR3 length: 14; D gene: -; V gene: TRBV27; J gene: TRBJ2-7; clone size: -; CDR3 protein: CASSFGSVYYEQYF; CDR3 DNA: TGTGCCAGCAGTTTCGGTAGTGTTTACTACGAGCAGTACTTC
CDR3 length: 17; D gene: -; V gene: TRBV9; J gene: TRBJ2-3; clone size: once; CDR3 protein: CASSVGRRRGSTDTQYF; CDR3 DNA: TGTGCCAGCAGCGTGGGGAGACGAAGGGGGAGCACAGATACGCAGTATTTT
CDR3 length: 14; D gene: -; V gene: TRBV18; J gene: TRBJ2-7; clone size: -; CDR3 protein: CASSPGGSGPEQYF; CDR3 DNA: TGTGCCAGCTCACCAGGTGGTTCAGGTCCCGAGCAGTACTTC
CDR3 length: 13; D gene: -; V gene: TRBV4-1; J gene: TRBJ1-5; clone size: -; CDR3 protein: CASSQDSFQPQHF; CDR3 DNA: TGCGCCAGCAGCCAAGACAGTTTTCAGCCCCAGCATTTT
CDR3 length: 15; D gene: TRBD2; V gene: TRBV5-1; J gene: TRBJ2-2; clone size: -; CDR3 protein: CASSPVGGPTGELFF; CDR3 DNA: TGCGCCAGCAGCCCTGTGGGAGGGCCTACCGGGGAGCTGTTTTTT
CDR3 length: 12; D gene: -; V gene: TRBV30; J gene: TRBJ1-2; clone size: -; CDR3 protein: CACIHRQRGYTF; CDR3 DNA: TGTGCCTGTATCCACCGACAGAGGGGCTACACCTTC
CDR3 length: 14; D gene: -; V gene: TRBV4-3; J gene: TRBJ1-5; clone size: -; CDR3 protein: CASSQDTSSQPQHF; CDR3 DNA: TGCGCCAGCAGCCAAGATACGAGTAGTCAGCCCCAGCATTTT
CDR3 length: 13; D gene: -; V gene: TRBV2; J gene: TRBJ2-7; clone size: -; CDR3 protein: CASRTGQTYEQYF; CDR3 DNA: TGTGCCAGCAGAACGGGACAAACCTACGAGCAGTACTTC
CDR3 length: 14; D gene: -; V gene: TRBV4-2; J gene: TRBJ1-1; clone size: -; CDR3 protein: CASSQDLGTTEAFF; CDR3 DNA: TGTGCCAGCAGCCAAGATCTGGGCACCACTGAAGCTTTCTTT